This is a list of T cell receptor beta chains from one sample in a study of OX40 agonist ivuxolimab in advanced cancers. Data came from immunoSEQ multiplex PCR; TCRdb stores just in-frame clones and leaves some out. The sample carries 10,000 to 15,000 clones, about 76% recorded once. The source material was CD4+ or CD8+ T cells sorted from blood, sampled in a trial of the OX40 agonist ivuxolimab. The origin of the receptors is an adult with an advanced solid tumor such as melanoma, head and neck, liver or kidney cancer. The CDR3 runs from the conserved cysteine through the conserved F or W. D genes are given only for firm matches. The size field is filled for only some rows; it gives once, few, many or a size class.

d_call | clone_size | j_call | v_call | cdr3_nt | cdr3_aa
- | - | TRBJ1-1 | TRBV2 | TGTGCCAGCCTAGCAGGGGCGACGAACACTGAAGCTTTCTTT | CASLAGATNTEAFF
- | - | TRBJ2-1 | TRBV9 | TGTGCCAGCAGCCCCGTCGGGGCCCGGGGTTACAATGAGCAGTTCTTC | CASSPVGARGYNEQFF
TRBD2 | - | TRBJ2-6 | TRBV7-3 | TGTGCCAGCAGCGACATAGCGGGAGTAGCCTCTGGGGCCAACGTCCTGACTTTC | CASSDIAGVASGANVLTF
- | few | TRBJ2-7 | TRBV7-3 | TGTGCCAGCAGCTCGGGACCAAACTACGAGCAGTACTTC | CASSSGPNYEQYF
- | - | TRBJ2-7 | TRBV7-8 | TGTGCCAGCAGCCAGCTCCCCGGGACCTACGAGCAGTACTTC | CASSQLPGTYEQYF
- | - | TRBJ1-1 | TRBV19 | TGTGCCAGTTTGAGGAGGACTGAAGCTTTCTTT | CASLRRTEAFF
TRBD1 | - | TRBJ2-1 | TRBV9 | TGTGCCAGCACCAGACAGGGGGGCCACAATGAGCAGTTCTTC | CASTRQGGHNEQFF
- | - | TRBJ2-3 | TRBV27 | TGTGCCAGCAGTGCAGGATACACAGATACGCAGTATTTT | CASSAGYTDTQYF
- | few | TRBJ1-5 | TRBV6-1 | TGTGCCAGCAGTTTCCGCCGTGCCCAGCATTTT | CASSFRRAQHF
- | - | TRBJ2-4 | TRBV7-9 | TGTGCCAGCAGCTTAAGAACAGGCGCCAAGCTAGCCAAAAACATTCAGTACTTC | CASSLRTGAKLAKNIQYF
- | medium-sized | TRBJ1-1 | TRBV2 | TGTGCCATCCCGAGGGACTCCCGGAACACTGAAGCTTTCTTT | CAIPRDSRNTEAFF
TRBD2 | - | TRBJ2-1 | TRBV4-3 | TGCGCCAGCAGCCAAGATCCGGGGGGAGGTGGCTACAATGAGCAGTTCTTC | CASSQDPGGGGYNEQFF
- | once | TRBJ2-7 | TRBV10-3 | TGTGCCATCAGTCCAACCTGGGAGAGCTCCTACGAGCAGTACTTC | CAISPTWESSYEQYF
- | - | TRBJ1-1 | TRBV27 | TGTGCCACCAAACAGGGTATGAACACTGAAGCTTTCTTT | CATKQGMNTEAFF
TRBD1 | few | TRBJ2-1 | TRBV6-4 | TGTGCCAGCAGTGAGACCGGGACAGGGGGCTACAATGAGCAGTTCTTC | CASSETGTGGYNEQFF
TRBD1 | - | TRBJ1-1 | TRBV6-5 | TGTGCCAGCACAAATACGCGACAGGGGAACACTGAAGCTTTCTTT | CASTNTRQGNTEAFF
TRBD1 | few | TRBJ2-7 | TRBV4-3 | TGCGCCAGCAGCCAAGAAGGGACAGGGTCCTACGAGCAGTACTTC | CASSQEGTGSYEQYF
- | - | TRBJ2-7 | TRBV7-3 | TGTGCCAGCAGCTTTGGCGGACCTGACTACGAGCAGTACTTC | CASSFGGPDYEQYF
- | - | TRBJ2-7 | TRBV27 | TGTGCCAGCAGTTTATCTCCCCCGGGTGGCGAGCAGTACTTC | CASSLSPPGGEQYF
- | - | TRBJ2-3 | TRBV6-5 | TGTGCCAGCAGTTACTCGGGGTACGGCACAGATACGCAGTATTTT | CASSYSGYGTDTQYF
- | - | TRBJ1-3 | TRBV6-6 | TGTGCCAGCATCGGACACCAGGAGGGGGACGGAAACACCATATATTTT | CASIGHQEGDGNTIYF
- | - | TRBJ2-1 | TRBV5-4 | TGTGCCTGGACAGACGGCTACAATGAGCAGTTCTTC | CAWTDGYNEQFF
- | - | TRBJ2-2 | TRBV4-3 | TGCGCCAGCAGCCAAGGGTCTAGCTCATCGAACACCGGGGAGCTGTTTTTT | CASSQGSSSSNTGELFF
TRBD1 | - | TRBJ1-2 | TRBV11-2 | TGTGCCAGCAGCTTAGGGACAGGGGGGATGGCTAACTATGGCTACACCTTC | CASSLGTGGMANYGYTF
- | - | TRBJ2-7 | TRBV6-6 | TGTGCCAGCAGTTACTCGAGCACTCTAGCGTCCTACGAGCAGTACTTC | CASSYSSTLASYEQYF
TRBD2 | - | TRBJ2-5 | TRBV5-4 | TGTGCCAGCAGCTGGGGACTAGGTGAGGAGACCCAGTACTTC | CASSWGLGEETQYF
TRBD2 | - | TRBJ2-7 | TRBV6-1 | TGTGCCAGCAGTGCCCTCCGAGCGGGAGGGCTCCACGAGCAGTACTTC | CASSALRAGGLHEQYF
TRBD2 | - | TRBJ2-7 | TRBV18 | TGTGCCAGCTCACCAACTTTAGAGCACAGGACTAGCTTTTACGAGCAGTACTTC | CASSPTLEHRTSFYEQYF
TRBD1 | few | TRBJ2-7 | TRBV27 | TGTGCCAGCGCAATCGGACAGGGCAAAAGCTCCTACGAGCAGTACTTC | CASAIGQGKSSYEQYF
- | - | TRBJ2-7 | TRBV6-5 | TGTGCCAGCAGTGAAGTCAGTGACTACGAGCAGTACTTC | CASSEVSDYEQYF
TRBD2 | - | TRBJ2-1 | TRBV27 | TGTGCCAGCAGCCTATCTCCGACTAGCGGGGGTTTGCAGTTCTTC | CASSLSPTSGGLQFF
- | medium-sized | TRBJ2-7 | TRBV5-4 | TGTGCCAGCAGCTTTAATCGCGAGCAGTACTTC | CASSFNREQYF
- | - | TRBJ2-1 | TRBV5-5 | TGTGCCAGCAGCGTCGGGACTCTATACAATGAGCAGTTCTTC | CASSVGTLYNEQFF
TRBD2 | - | TRBJ2-1 | TRBV27 | TGTGCCAGCAGTTTTGGACTAGCGGGAATGAATGAGCAGTTCTTC | CASSFGLAGMNEQFF
TRBD1 | - | TRBJ1-1 | TRBV7-8 | TGTGCCAGCAGCTCCCCCGGGACAGGGGTTTTGGGCACTGAAGCTTTCTTT | CASSSPGTGVLGTEAFF
TRBD2 | - | TRBJ2-7 | TRBV4-3 | TGCGCCAGCAGCCCAGAACCCCAACTAGCGGGAGAGAAGCAGTACTTC | CASSPEPQLAGEKQYF
- | - | TRBJ2-7 | TRBV28 | TGTGCCAGCAGTTTAGTCCGAAGGGTTAGGGACTACGAGCAGTACTTC | CASSLVRRVRDYEQYF
TRBD1 | once | TRBJ2-7 | TRBV7-9 | TGTGCCAGCAGCTTGCCCGGACAGGGAGTATACGAGCAGTACTTC | CASSLPGQGVYEQYF
- | - | TRBJ2-7 | TRBV2 | TGTGCCAGCAGTGAGGAGGGTTACTCCTACGAGCAGTACTTC | CASSEEGYSYEQYF
TRBD1 | - | TRBJ2-1 | TRBV27 | TGTGCCAGCATTCATTCCGGGACAGGAGCCTACAATGAGCAGTTCTTC | CASIHSGTGAYNEQFF
TRBD1 | - | TRBJ1-5 | TRBV6-5 | TGTGCCAGCAGCCTGGACAGGGCGGCACAGCCCCAGCATTTT | CASSLDRAAQPQHF
TRBD1 | - | TRBJ2-3 | TRBV19 | TGTGCCAGTAGTACGGGGACAGGGGGCGCAGATACGCAGTATTTT | CASSTGTGGADTQYF
TRBD1 | once | TRBJ2-7 | TRBV6-1 | TGTGCCAGCAGTGACGGGACAGGGGTCGACTACGAGCAGTACTTC | CASSDGTGVDYEQYF
- | few | TRBJ2-1 | TRBV11-2 | TGTGCCAGCAGCCTACAGACCGTCAATGAGCAGTTCTTC | CASSLQTVNEQFF
- | - | TRBJ1-5 | TRBV27 | TGTGCCAGCAGTTTAACGCCGGGCCATAATCAGCCCCAGCATTTT | CASSLTPGHNQPQHF
TRBD2 | - | TRBJ2-7 | TRBV11-2 | TGTGCCAGCAGCCCCGGGACTAGCGGGAGAGTCCACGAGCAGTACTTC | CASSPGTSGRVHEQYF
- | - | TRBJ1-4 | TRBV7-6 | TGTGCCAGCAGCTTAGCGAGGGGGGGGACACAAGAACCTGGAGAAAAACTGTTTTTT | CASSLARGGTQEPGEKLFF
- | - | TRBJ1-1 | TRBV27 | TGTGCCAGCAGTGTCGAAGGGGGGCTAATCACTGAAGCTTTCTTT | CASSVEGGLITEAFF